This is a list of T cell receptor beta chains from one sample in a study of identical twins. TCRdb ran MiXCR on the 5' RACE reads and lists one entry per CDR3 protein. The table shows around 1.7 million distinct CDR3 sequences, with roughly 35% occurring only once. Sequencing was performed on cord blood. These receptors all come from a newborn girl in good health. Each CDR3 is given with its conserved first and last residue. D genes are given only for firm matches. Only some rows state a clone size, as once, few, many or a class for expanded clones.

d_call,j_call,clone_size,cdr3_length,v_call,cdr3_aa,cdr3_nt
NA,TRBJ2-2,NA,14,TRBV20-1,CSASPQADTGELFF,TGCAGTGCTAGTCCACAGGCGGACACCGGGGAGCTGTTTTTT
TRBD2,TRBJ2-1,NA,15,TRBV7-2,CASSLWASGPNEQFF,TGTGCCAGCAGCTTATGGGCTAGCGGGCCCAATGAGCAGTTCTTC
NA,TRBJ2-3,many,14,TRBV27,CASSRDFPTDTQYF,TGTGCCAGCAGCCGGGACTTTCCCACAGATACGCAGTATTTT
NA,TRBJ1-1,NA,12,TRBV29-1,CSLTGVNTEAFF,TGCAGCTTGACGGGGGTGAACACTGAAGCTTTCTTT
NA,TRBJ1-2,NA,15,TRBV3-1,CACSQDHGRQGGYTF,TGTGCCTGCAGCCAAGATCACGGCCGGCAGGGTGGCTACACCTTC
NA,TRBJ2-1,NA,11,TRBV6-1,CASSGKAEQFF,TGTGCCAGCAGTGGTAAGGCTGAGCAGTTCTTC
NA,TRBJ2-4,NA,13,TRBV29-1,CSVEPGAKNIQYF,TGCAGCGTTGAGCCAGGGGCCAAAAACATTCAGTACTTC
NA,TRBJ2-7,few,15,TRBV11-2,CASSLAEGPNYEQYF,TGTGCCAGCAGCTTAGCGGAGGGTCCTAACTACGAGCAGTACTTC
NA,TRBJ2-1,NA,14,TRBV7-2,CAGSLALDRGEQFF,TGTGCCGGCAGCTTAGCGCTAGATCGGGGTGAGCAGTTCTTC
TRBD2,TRBJ2-4,NA,17,TRBV7-6,CASSPQTSGGPKNIQYF,TGTGCCAGCAGCCCCCAAACTAGCGGGGGCCCCAAAAACATTCAGTACTTC
TRBD1,TRBJ2-1,NA,14,TRBV29-1,CSVGPGQDYNEQFF,TGCAGCGTTGGACCGGGACAGGACTACAATGAGCAGTTCTTC
NA,TRBJ2-7,few,13,TRBV21-1,CASGPEGTYEQYF,TGTGCCAGCGGCCCTGAGGGCACCTACGAGCAGTACTTC
NA,TRBJ2-7,few,16,TRBV5-1,CASSLIRAGSSYEQYF,TGCGCCAGCAGCTTGATTCGGGCGGGCAGCTCCTACGAGCAGTACTTC
NA,TRBJ2-2,NA,14,TRBV9,CASTSGLNTGELFF,TGTGCCAGCACGTCAGGGTTGAACACCGGGGAGCTGTTTTTT
NA,TRBJ2-3,NA,15,TRBV10-1,CASSGALAGADTQCF,TGCGCCAGCAGTGGAGCGCTCGCGGGGGCAGATACGCAGTGTTTT
NA,TRBJ1-1,NA,15,TRBV7-2,CASSSHGQMNTEAFF,TGCGCCAGCAGCTCTCATGGTCAGATGAACACTGAAGCTTTCTTT
NA,TRBJ2-1,NA,15,TRBV9,CACSVWGELDNEQFF,TGTGCCTGCAGCGTATGGGGGGAACTAGACAATGAGCAGTTCTTC